This T cell receptor (beta chain) was sequenced for a study of cytomegalovirus exposure and HLA in healthy donors. In the study overall: Tens of millions of unique TCRs, all from HLA-typed donors, were included in an early release of the data.

Findings and limits, study-wide: DRB1 had the most TCR associations and HLA-C the fewest, a later analysis found, with rates varying by HLA locus.

In regard to this clone: What it binds is unknown.

Primers for the PCR totalled 60 Vbeta and 13 Jbeta. The method was immunoSEQ multiplex PCR; TCRdb's version includes in-frame clones alone and lacks a portion of them. The sample lists fewer than 130,000 clones; 50% to 70% were seen once. The sequencing input was PBMCs. This TCR came from a man under 40 in good health and CMV-seropositive.

The CDR3 sequence: CAITAGWNTEAFF. CDR3 nucleotide sequence: TGTGCCATCACGGCAGGGTGGAACACTGAAGCTTTCTTT. J is TRBJ1-1 and V is TRBV10-3; D is perhaps TRBD1 (5 bases). Germline-derived CDR1 and CDR2 are ENHRY and SYGVKD. Trimming removed 7 bases from V and 1 base from J, with 10 bases in between. CDR3 length equals 13 residues.